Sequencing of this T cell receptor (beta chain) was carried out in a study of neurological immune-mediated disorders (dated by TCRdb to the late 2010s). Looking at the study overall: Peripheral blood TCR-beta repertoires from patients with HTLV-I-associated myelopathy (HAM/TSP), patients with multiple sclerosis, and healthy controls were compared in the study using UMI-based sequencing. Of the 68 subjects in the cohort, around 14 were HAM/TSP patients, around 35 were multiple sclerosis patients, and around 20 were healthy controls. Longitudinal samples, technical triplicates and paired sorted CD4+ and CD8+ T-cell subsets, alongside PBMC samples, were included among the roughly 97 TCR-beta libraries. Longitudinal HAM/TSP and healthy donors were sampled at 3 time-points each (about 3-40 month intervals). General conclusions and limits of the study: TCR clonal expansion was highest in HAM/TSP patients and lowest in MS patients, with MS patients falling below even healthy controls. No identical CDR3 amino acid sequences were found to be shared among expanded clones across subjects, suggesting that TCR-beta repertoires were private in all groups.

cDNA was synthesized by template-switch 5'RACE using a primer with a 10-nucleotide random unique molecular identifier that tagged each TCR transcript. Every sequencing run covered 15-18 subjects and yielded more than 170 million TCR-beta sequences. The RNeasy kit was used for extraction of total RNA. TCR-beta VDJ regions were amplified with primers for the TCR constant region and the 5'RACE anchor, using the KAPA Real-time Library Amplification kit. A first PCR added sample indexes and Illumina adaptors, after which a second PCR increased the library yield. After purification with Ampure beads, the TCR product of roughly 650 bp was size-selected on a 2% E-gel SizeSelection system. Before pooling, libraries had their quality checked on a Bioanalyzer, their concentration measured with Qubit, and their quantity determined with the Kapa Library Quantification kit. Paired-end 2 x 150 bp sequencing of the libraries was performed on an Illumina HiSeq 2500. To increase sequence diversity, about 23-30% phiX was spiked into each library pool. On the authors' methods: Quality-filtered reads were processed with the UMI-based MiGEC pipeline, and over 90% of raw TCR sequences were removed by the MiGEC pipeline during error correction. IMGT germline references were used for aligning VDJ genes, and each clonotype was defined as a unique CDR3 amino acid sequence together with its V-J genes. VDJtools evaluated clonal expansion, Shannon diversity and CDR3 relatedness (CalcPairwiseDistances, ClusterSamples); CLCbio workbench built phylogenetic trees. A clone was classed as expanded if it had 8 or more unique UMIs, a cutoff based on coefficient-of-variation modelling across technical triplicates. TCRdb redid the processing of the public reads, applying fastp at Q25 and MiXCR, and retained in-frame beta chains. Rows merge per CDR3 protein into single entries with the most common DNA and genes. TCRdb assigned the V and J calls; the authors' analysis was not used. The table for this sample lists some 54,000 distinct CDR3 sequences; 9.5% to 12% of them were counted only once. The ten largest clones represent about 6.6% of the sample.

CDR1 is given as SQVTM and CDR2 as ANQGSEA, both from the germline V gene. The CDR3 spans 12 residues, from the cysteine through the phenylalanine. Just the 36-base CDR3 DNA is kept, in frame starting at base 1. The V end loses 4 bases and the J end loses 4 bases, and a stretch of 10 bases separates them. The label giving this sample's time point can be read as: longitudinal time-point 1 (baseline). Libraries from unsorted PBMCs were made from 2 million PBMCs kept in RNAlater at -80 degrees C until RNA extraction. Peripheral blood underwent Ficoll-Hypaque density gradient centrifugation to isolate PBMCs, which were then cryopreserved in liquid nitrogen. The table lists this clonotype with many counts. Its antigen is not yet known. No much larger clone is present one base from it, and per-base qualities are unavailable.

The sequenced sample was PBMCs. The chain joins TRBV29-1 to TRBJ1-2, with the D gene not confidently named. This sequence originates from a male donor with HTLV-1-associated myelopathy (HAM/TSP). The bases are TGCAGCGTTGCTAGGGATCTCTATGGCTACACCTTC. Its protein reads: CSVARDLYGYTF.